Described below is a single T cell receptor beta chain sequence and its context. This specimen comes from a study of blood T cell repertoires in COVID-19. This table comes from immunoSEQ multiplex PCR, and its TCRdb copy is limited to in-frame clones, with some not included. The sample contains some 31,000 clones, 85% to 90% of which appear only once. The receptor's source is a human donor with active COVID-19. The donor label of this sample is uncertain. The sequenced sample was peripheral blood.

The CDR3 region is CASSLAGGSYGYTF. The CDR3 bases are TGTGCCAGCAGCTTGGCAGGGGGATCCTATGGCTACACCTTC. The V call is TRBV7-9, the J call TRBJ1-2; TRBD1 matches at 7 bases. The germline CDR1 and CDR2 sequences are SEHNR and FQNEAQ (reference sequence). CDR3 length: 14 amino acids. Germline trimming cut 3 bases from V and 4 bases from J; bases unmatched to any gene: 5.